Given below is one T cell receptor (beta chain) in context. Its antigen is unidentified. Time point indicated: after neoadjuvant nivolumab, at surgical resection. Cohort: HPV-negative, locally advanced oral cavity squamous cell carcinoma patients. These data are taken from a study of neoadjuvant anti-PD-1 for oral cavity cancer. Study summary: Nivolumab at 3 mg/kg was mostly given biweekly, three to four doses, pre-surgery. Non-progressing patients received a fourth nivolumab dose near day 43, then surgery on days 50-56.

Broader study findings: PBMC Gini-index clonality exceeded responders' in non-responders post-nivolumab.

Using immunoSEQ multiplex PCR, the repertoire was profiled, and TCRdb retains in-frame clones only, with some absent. The sample includes 6,000 to 9,000 clones, roughly three fifths seen only once; the top ten take approximately 3.2%. Trimming shortened V by 5 bases and J by 5 bases, and 15 bases separated the two germline ends. The CDR3 covers 15 residues. Germline V gene lookup returns CDR1 MGHRA and CDR2 YSYEKL. The clonotype comes from a person between 35 and 79 years old with oral cavity squamous cell carcinoma. The input for sequencing was PBMCs, taken after nivolumab (anti-PD-1) treatment. The V and J genes are TRBV4-1 and TRBJ1-4; no reliable D call. The CDR3 nucleotides are TGCGCCAGCAGCTATGAGATCGGGGTAAATGAAAAACTGTTTTTT. Translation gives CASSYEIGVNEKLFF.